The 19 T cell receptor beta chains below all came from one sample that was sequenced in a study of T cell repertoires in cytomegalovirus infection. These receptors are not linked to any known antigen. One entry per CDR3 protein, called by TCRdb with MiXCR from the reads. Altogether some 310,000 distinct CDR3 sequences are present, just under 25% being singletons, with the ten largest covering about 14%. Source: cultured PBMCs, taken from culture after CMV antigen stimulation. Source of these receptors: a human donor in good health (CMV status not recorded). Some clones in this sample may be carry-over from other donors' samples.

The V call is TRBV12-3 or TRBV12-4, the J call TRBJ2-1; 8 bases are a match to TRBD1. The CDR3 is 15 residues long. The V segment lost 4 bases and the J segment 6 bases; nucleotides outside the gene matches: 8. The CDR3 region is CASSSTGQGINEQFF. DNA of the CDR3: TGTGCCAGCAGTTCCACCGGACAGGGCATCAATGAGCAGTTCTTC.

The CDR3 nucleotides read TGTGCCAGCAGCTTACGTATGTGGGGGCAGATCGGCGGCCACACCTTC. Translating it yields CASSLRMWGQIGGHTF. The V gene is TRBV7-4, the J gene TRBJ1-2; D might be TRBD1 (6 bases). Per the germline V gene, CDR1 is SGHVT and CDR2 is SQSDAQ. The CDR3 has 16 residues. V was clipped by 2 bases and J by 12 bases, with 25 bases between them.

The V call is TRBV19, the J call TRBJ2-5, with 8 bases matching TRBD1. The V segment lost 5 bases and the J segment 4 bases; nucleotides outside the gene matches: 15. The CDR3 has 17 amino acids. Germline CDR1 LNHDA, CDR2 SQIVND (reference sequence). The CDR3 sequence is CASSPRPGQGPVETQYF. The CDR3 DNA is TGTGCCAGTAGTCCAAGACCTGGACAGGGACCCGTAGAGACCCAGTACTTC.

J is TRBJ1-5 and V is TRBV28; D ambiguous. V was pared by 6 bases and J by 4 bases, with 7 bases between. There are 12 residues in the CDR3. The V gene's germline CDR1 is MDHEN and CDR2 SYDVKM. CDR3 loop: CASRKPNQPQHF. The CDR3 nucleotides are TGTGCCAGCAGAAAACCTAATCAGCCCCAGCATTTT.

This clonotype came up many times. The chain couples TRBV7-9 to TRBJ2-7; 7 bases align to TRBD1. V lost 5 bases, J lost 2 bases, and 9 bases stayed unmatched. Germline V CDR1 and CDR2: SEHNR, FQNEAQ (reference sequence). The CDR3 runs 15 residues. The CDR3 nucleotides read TGTGCCAGCAGCCCACGGGACAGTGTACCCTACGAGCAGTACTTC. This translates into CASSPRDSVPYEQYF.

This clonotype showed up just a few times. V is TRBV6-2 or TRBV6-3 and J is TRBJ1-2; unclear D gene. With 0 bases removed from V and 4 bases from J, the gap between germline ends came to 15 bases. The CDR3 spans 16 residues. Germline CDR1 is MNHEY and CDR2 is SVGEGT. In nucleotides, the CDR3 is TGTGCCAGCAGTTACTCGAGCGTCGACCGGGGCTATGGCTACACCTTC. Its protein is CASSYSSVDRGYGYTF.

The sample holds many counts of this clonotype. This chain connects TRBV7-8 to TRBJ1-5; a weak D match, TRBD1 (5 bases). Trimming shortened V by 1 base and J by 4 bases, and 14 bases separated the two germline ends. The CDR3 sequence is 16 residues long. Germline V gene sequence: CDR1 SGHVS, CDR2 FQNEAQ. The CDR3 DNA reads TGTGCCAGCAGCTTAGATACGGGCAGGGATAATCAGCCCCAGCATTTT. Its translation: CASSLDTGRDNQPQHF.

This chain uses TRBV5-1 with TRBJ2-1; 7 bases align to TRBD2. J gave up 2 bases and V 4 bases, and 9 bases lay outside the gene matches. CDR3 length: 16 residues. Germline loops: CDR1 SGHRS, CDR2 YFSETQ. The CDR3 DNA follows: TGCGCCAGCAGCGTGGAGGCGGGAGTTGCCTACAATGAGCAGTTCTTC. This sequence encodes CASSVEAGVAYNEQFF.

This clonotype was counted a single time. The chain carries TRBV29-1 and TRBJ2-2, with D perhaps matching TRBD1 or TRBD2 (5 bases each). Germline V gene lookup returns CDR1 SQVTM and CDR2 ANQGSEA. This CDR3 is built from 13 residues. V dropped 8 bases and J dropped 6 bases, with 16 bases sitting between them. CDR3 loop: CSTQGRDAGELFF. For the CDR3, the DNA is TGCAGCACCCAGGGAAGGGACGCCGGGGAGCTGTTTTTT.

This sequence joins TRBV7-2 and TRBJ2-3, with a possible D match to TRBD1 (6 bases). The CDR3 contains 15 residues. Germline V lookup: CDR1 SGHTA, CDR2 FQGNSA. Trimming removed 4 bases at V and 6 bases at J, with 17 bases between. The chain's CDR3 is CASSSQGNPGDTQYF. The DNA for the CDR3 is TGTGCCAGCAGCTCTCAGGGGAACCCGGGGGATACGCAGTATTTT.

The chain recombines TRBV5-5 with TRBJ2-5; D remains ambiguous. Germline V gene data show CDR1 as SGHKS and CDR2 as YYEKEE (reference sequence). V was shortened by 1 base and J by 2 bases, with 9 bases between the two germline ends. This CDR3 region has 14 residues. CDR3 DNA sequence: TGTGCCAGCAGCTTGTTACAGCTGCAAGAGACCCAGTACTTC. Protein sequence: CASSLLQLQETQYF.

This clonotype has a handful of counts. The chain is built from TRBV7-9 and TRBJ2-1; 10 bases fit TRBD1. Trimming removed 3 bases from V and 6 bases from J; junction bases left unmatched: 2. The germline V gene encodes CDR1 SEHNR and CDR2 FQNEAQ (reference sequence). The CDR3 is made up of 14 amino acids. This chain's CDR3 is CASSLRQGANEQFF. CDR3 DNA sequence: TGTGCCAGCAGCTTGAGACAGGGGGCCAATGAGCAGTTCTTC.

This clonotype was detected a few times. V usage is TRBV12-3 or TRBV12-4 and J usage is TRBJ1-3; no reliable D call. This CDR3 contains 11 residues. V was trimmed by 2 bases and J by 7 bases, leaving 3 bases between them. The CDR3 loop is CASSLSNTIYF. CDR3 coding DNA: TGTGCCAGCAGTTTATCCAACACCATATATTTT.

The J gene is TRBJ1-1, the V gene TRBV12-3 or TRBV12-4; D may be TRBD1 (6 bases). The V end was cut by 4 bases, the J end by 4 bases, with 13 bases between. CDR3 size: 14 residues. The CDR3: CASSSQGWLTEAFF. The CDR3 DNA reads TGTGCCAGCAGTTCCCAGGGGTGGCTCACTGAAGCTTTCTTT.

The rearrangement links TRBV11-3 to TRBJ2-3, with 7 bases lining up with TRBD2. Germline V lookup: CDR1 SGHNT, CDR2 YENEEA. The V gene end was trimmed by 5 bases and the J gene end by 3 bases; junction bases not matched to a gene: 5. The CDR3 length is 14 residues. In nucleotides, the CDR3 is TGTGCCAGCAGCGAGCGGGGATCAACAGATACGCAGTATTTT. Translation gives CASSERGSTDTQYF.

The sample holds a few counts of this clonotype. The V and J genes are TRBV6-6 and TRBJ1-1; 9 nucleotides align to TRBD1. The V and J ends lost 7 bases and 4 bases, in that order; junction bases with no gene match: 10. The CDR3 sequence is 15 residues long. Germline V lookup: CDR1 MNHNY, CDR2 SVGAGI (reference sequence). CDR3 region: CASTISPGQGTEAFF. Written as DNA, the CDR3 is TGTGCCAGCACCATCTCTCCGGGACAGGGCACTGAAGCTTTCTTT.

At least ten counts were recorded for this clonotype. V gene TRBV11-2 combines with J gene TRBJ2-1; TRBD2 matches at 7 bases. Trimming removed 2 bases from V and 0 bases from J; junction bases left unmatched: 19. CDR1 is SGHAT and CDR2 is FQNNGV in the germline V gene. CDR3 length: 21 residues. The DNA for the CDR3 is TGTGCCAGCAGCTTACCCCCCTGGCGGGCTAGCGGAAGGAGCTCCTACAATGAGCAGTTCTTC. It yields the protein CASSLPPWRASGRSSYNEQFF.

A note on this clonotype: This clone may be a read error of a much larger clone one base away. The rearrangement links TRBV7-2 to TRBJ2-2, with D tentatively TRBD1 or TRBD2 (5 bases each). The CDR3 runs 16 residues. CDR1 is SGHTA and CDR2 is FQGNSA in the germline V gene. The CDR3 loop reads CASSPRAVQGTGELIF. The CDR3 region has the DNA TGTGCCAGCAGCCCAAGAGCCGTCCAGGGCACCGGGGAGCTGATTTTT.

This clonotype showed up many times. The genes are TRBV20-1 and TRBJ1-1; D is undetermined. The CDR3 runs 11 residues. The V end lost 0 bases, the J end lost 7 bases, and 6 bases lay between the germline ends. Looked up from germline, CDR1 is DFQATT and CDR2 is SNEGSKA (reference sequence). CDR3 bases: TGCAGTGCTAGAGATGGAAATGAAGCTTTCTTT. Encoded protein: CSARDGNEAFF.